This TCR beta chain came from a study of blood T cell repertoires in COVID-19. As for the study in general: COVID-19 samples collected from the United States, Italy and Spain covered acute and convalescent phases. PBMCs, B-cell-depleted T cells, or T cells provided the cDNA or gDNA that made up the material.

Trimming at V came to 7 bases and at J to 7 bases, leaving 9 bases not matched to a gene. There are 14 residues in the CDR3. The V gene's germline CDR1 is LNHDA and CDR2 SQIVND (reference sequence). Original analysis: The authors estimated nucleated cell counts from reference gene primer amplification. Only in-frame clones appear in the TCRdb table, and some are missing; sequencing was by immunoSEQ multiplex PCR. That table supplies the V and J calls and clone size; D and trimming were determined from the DNA. The table records 35,000 to 50,000 clones, around 85% of them present only once. Sequencing was performed on peripheral blood. The chain employs TRBV19 and TRBJ2-1, with 8 positions matching TRBD2. This TCR was recovered from a human donor with acute or convalescent COVID-19. The donor label of this sample is uncertain. CDR3 in amino acids: CASNRGTRTNEQFF. CDR3 DNA sequence: TGTGCCAGTAATAGGGGGACTAGAACAAATGAGCAGTTCTTC.